The T cell receptor beta chain under discussion was sequenced for a study of OX40 agonist ivuxolimab in advanced cancers. Overall study context: The dose-escalation cohort was over 65% male, with a mean age of around 60 years, ranging roughly 23 to 85. Points from the study as a whole: Among the lowest peripheral clonal expansion occurred in 0.1-3.0 mg/kg partial responders.

CDR1 MNHEY and CDR2 SVGAGI come from the germline V gene. The CDR3 contains 15 residues. Trimming shortened V by 2 bases and J by 2 bases, and 9 bases separated the two germline ends. Profiling relied on immunoSEQ multiplex PCR, and the TCRdb table lists in-frame clones only, not all of them. The repertoire holds approximately 100,000 clones, with approximately 90% as singletons. Note on this clone: The antigen is undetermined.

The gene calls are TRBV6-5 and TRBJ2-2; possibly TRBD1 for D (5 bases). The sample in question was CD4+ or CD8+ T cells sorted from blood, obtained in a trial of the OX40 agonist ivuxolimab. The TCR sequence derives from an adult with an advanced solid tumor such as melanoma, head and neck, liver or kidney cancer. CDR3 loop: CASSYRTINTGELFF. CDR3 coding DNA: TGTGCCAGCAGTTACCGGACAATTAACACCGGGGAGCTGTTTTTT.